A single sample gave rise to the 9 T cell receptor beta chains below, sequenced in a study of identical twins. TCRdb re-analysed the 5' RACE reads in MiXCR, keeping a single row per CDR3 protein. Found here are 450,000 or so distinct CDR3 sequences, over 11% of them singletons; the top ten hold about 0.94%. The same data also contributed to another study, on yellow fever vaccine responses in identical twins.

The source material was CD4+ T cells sorted from blood. Source of these receptors: a woman between 18 and 30 years old in good health.

This clonotype was found many times. The J gene is TRBJ2-3, the V gene TRBV4-2; 8 bases are a match to TRBD2. Losses at the gene ends were 1 base for V and 4 bases for J; bases not matched to a gene: 16. Germline-derived CDR1 and CDR2 are LGHNA and YNFKEQ. This CDR3 comprises 19 residues. This CDR3 reads CASSQGDQPGLGVPDTQYF. In DNA form, the CDR3 reads TGTGCCAGCAGCCAAGGGGATCAACCGGGACTAGGAGTTCCAGATACGCAGTATTTT.

This clonotype has only a few counts. This chain joins TRBV7-2 and TRBJ2-5, with 9 bases matching TRBD1. This CDR3 has 15 amino acids. Germline trimming cut 5 bases from V and 5 bases from J; bases unmatched to any gene: 9. Per the germline V gene, CDR1 is SGHTA and CDR2 is FQGNSA. The CDR3: CASSPPGTGRETQYF. The CDR3 DNA follows: TGTGCCAGCAGCCCACCCGGGACAGGGCGGGAGACCCAGTACTTC.

This clonotype was observed at least ten times. The chain carries TRBV28 and TRBJ2-7; 7 bases align to TRBD1. The CDR3 runs 15 residues. CDR1 and CDR2 (germline): MDHEN, SYDVKM. Germline trimming cut 5 bases from V and 2 bases from J; bases unmatched to any gene: 9. This chain's CDR3 is CASSPTGQATYEQYF. DNA of the CDR3: TGTGCCAGCAGTCCGACCGGACAGGCAACCTACGAGCAGTACTTC.

This clonotype showed up many times. Germline is not matched at one junction end, which may reflect a read error. The chain recombines TRBV20-1 with TRBJ2-7; TRBD2 matches 8 bases. The CDR3 covers 17 residues. Germline loops: CDR1 DFQATT, CDR2 SNEGSKA (reference sequence). This CDR3 is CCARDSTMGLVVYEQYF. In DNA, the CDR3 is TGCTGTGCTAGAGATTCTACAATGGGACTAGTCGTCTACGAGCAGTACTTC.

The chain combines TRBV6-5 with TRBJ2-7, with TRBD2 matching 7 bases. V shed 4 bases, J shed 2 bases, and the junction held 8 bases outside the gene matches. There are 15 residues in the CDR3. From germline, CDR1 is MNHEY and CDR2 SVGAGI. CDR3 sequence (DNA): TGTGCCAGCAGTTCCGCCGGCGGGAGACCCTACGAGCAGTACTTC. Protein: CASSSAGGRPYEQYF.

V is TRBV5-1 and J is TRBJ2-1, with no clear D. This CDR3 is built from 12 residues. V was shortened by 0 bases and J by 10 bases, with 8 bases between the two germline ends. The germline V gene encodes CDR1 SGHRS and CDR2 YFSETQ. The DNA of the CDR3 is TGCGCCAGCAGCTTGGAAGGGATGGAGCAGTTCTTC. It yields the protein CASSLEGMEQFF.

The V call is TRBV5-1, the J call TRBJ2-7; tentative D call: TRBD1 (5 bases). V lost 0 bases to trimming and J lost 0 bases, with 13 bases between them. The CDR3 length is 16 residues. From germline, CDR1 is SGHRS and CDR2 YFSETQ. CDR3 residues: CASSLEVERGSYEQYF. The DNA for the CDR3 is TGCGCCAGCAGCTTGGAAGTTGAAAGGGGCTCCTACGAGCAGTACTTC.

The V gene is TRBV5-1, the J gene TRBJ2-5; D not certain. The germline CDR1 and CDR2 sequences are SGHRS and YFSETQ. V was shortened by 2 bases and J by 4 bases, with 9 bases between the two germline ends. CDR3 length equals 13 residues. The CDR3 sequence is CASSLKVGETQYF. CDR3 bases: TGCGCCAGCAGCTTAAAAGTCGGAGAGACCCAGTACTTC.

This clonotype was picked up a small number of times. This chain uses TRBV15 with TRBJ1-1, with D uncertain. Germline V gene sequence: CDR1 LNHNV, CDR2 YYDKDF (reference sequence). The V gene lost 6 bases and the J gene lost 3 bases, with 8 bases spanning the gap. The CDR3 totals 12 residues. For the CDR3, the DNA is TGTGCCACCAGAAGTGGTTACACTGAAGCTTTCTTT. Translating gives CATRSGYTEAFF.